This T cell receptor (beta chain) comes out of a study of CD8 T cells in Susac syndrome. The multiple sclerosis controls, all treatment-naive patients, had relapsing-remitting disease that was stable or active. Through negative isolation, CD4+ and CD8+ T cells were obtained, while TEMRA cells were enriched using FACS. Random hexamers were used to reverse transcribe roughly 0.45 to 1 ug of RNA. Amplification of TCR beta CDR3 across 54 Vbeta and 13 Jbeta was performed with immunoSEQ multiplex PCR. TCRdb recomputed calls from the immunoSEQ multiplex PCR reads with MiXCR, one row per CDR3 protein. This sample has 130,000 or so distinct CDR3 sequences, with roughly 76% found just once. This clonotype came up a few times. Sequenced input: CD8+ T cells from PBMCs. The receptor was isolated from a human donor with multiple sclerosis.

The CDR3 DNA follows: TGTGCCAGCAGCGACCGGGACAGGGCAAACAATGAGCAGTTCTTC. It yields the protein CASSDRDRANNEQFF. This chain connects TRBV9 to TRBJ2-1; 9 bases are shared with TRBD1. This CDR3 is 15 amino acids long. The germline V gene has CDR1 SGDLS and CDR2 YYNGEE. J gave up 5 bases and V 3 bases, and 6 bases lay outside the gene matches.